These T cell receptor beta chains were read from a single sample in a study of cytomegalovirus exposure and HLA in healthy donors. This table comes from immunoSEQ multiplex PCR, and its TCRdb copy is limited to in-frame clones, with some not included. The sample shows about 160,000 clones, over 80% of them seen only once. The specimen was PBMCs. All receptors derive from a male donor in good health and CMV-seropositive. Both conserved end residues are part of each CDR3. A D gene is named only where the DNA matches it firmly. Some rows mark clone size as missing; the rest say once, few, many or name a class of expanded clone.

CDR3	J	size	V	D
CASSFRVRDSGELFF	TRBJ2-2	.	TRBV27	.
CASSSSGSRETQYF	TRBJ2-5	.	TRBV9	.
CASSQEDSIYEQYF	.	.	TRBV4-3	.
CASSPTGSSYEQYF	TRBJ2-7	.	TRBV7-2	TRBD1
CASSLFSGTTGELFF	TRBJ2-2	.	TRBV28	TRBD2
CSVVPQGAGELFF	TRBJ2-2	few	TRBV29-1	TRBD1
CASSSETGREQYF	TRBJ2-7	.	TRBV5-1	TRBD1
CAIRDSNSPLHF	TRBJ1-6	few	TRBV10-3	TRBD1
CASSEPGQSYEQYF	TRBJ2-7	.	TRBV6-1	.
CASSTLYRDTEAFF	TRBJ1-1	.	TRBV21-1	.
CASSYGGGGRADTQYF	TRBJ2-3	.	TRBV6-6	.
CASSVSTGFGNTIYF	TRBJ1-3	few	TRBV9	.
CASSQVARRGTSTDTQYF	TRBJ2-3	.	TRBV14	.
CASSLDSMNTEAFF	TRBJ1-1	few	TRBV28	.
CASSYLAGVNTEAFF	TRBJ1-1	.	TRBV6-6	.
CAWSGGLMTGELFF	TRBJ2-2	few	TRBV30	.
CASSLSPLNADSHNQPQHF	TRBJ1-5	.	TRBV5-6	.
CASSYSWGHEETQYF	TRBJ2-5	few	TRBV6-5	.
CASTRQLTSGITDTQYF	TRBJ2-3	.	TRBV5-6	TRBD2
CASLQVERGGADTQYF	TRBJ2-3	.	TRBV6-9	TRBD2
CASSPGRGQGNEKLFF	TRBJ1-4	.	TRBV5-8	TRBD1
CASRQGGAPQHF	TRBJ1-5	.	TRBV27	.
CASSPPSTGTVYEQYF	TRBJ2-7	.	TRBV2	TRBD1
CASSQGGGTQYF	TRBJ2-3	.	TRBV4-3	.
CASSLPGGDYGYTF	TRBJ1-2	few	TRBV5-1	TRBD1
CASSQETGGNSGNTIYF	TRBJ1-3	.	TRBV4-1	TRBD1
CASRRTSGNYEQYF	TRBJ2-7	once	TRBV11-3	TRBD2
CASSLDGSSYNEQFF	TRBJ2-1	.	TRBV5-1	.
CASSFSLAGLSYEQYF	TRBJ2-7	.	TRBV28	TRBD2
CASRYSRVMNTEAFF	TRBJ1-1	.	TRBV6-5	.
CASSLSSYEQYF	TRBJ2-7	.	TRBV28	.
CASSQERQAPLLNTEAFF	TRBJ1-1	.	TRBV4-1	.
CASSFSDSPLHF	TRBJ1-6	once	TRBV27	.
CASSSGTGGSPLHF	TRBJ1-6	few	TRBV11-3	TRBD1
CASSLRQVDEQYF	TRBJ2-7	.	TRBV5-1	.
CSSSLSAANNEQFF	TRBJ2-1	.	TRBV7-9	.
CASSPGQPEGSPLHF	TRBJ1-6	.	TRBV5-1	.
CASSLRGGSSYEQYF	TRBJ2-7	few	TRBV7-2	TRBD2